A single sample is the source of the 12 T cell receptor beta chains below, sequenced in a study of blood T cells in healthy people across ages. Through a sample-barcoded 5' primer and a J-beta primer mix, a second PCR was run for 7 to 11 cycles. MiXCR was run by TCRdb on the 5' RACE reads, yielding one entry per CDR3 protein. The sample lists roughly 1.5 million distinct CDR3 sequences, 35% to 45% occurring once. The specimen sequenced was blood. The receptor source for this set is a woman between 18 and 30 years old in good health.

The chain is built from TRBV4-3 and TRBJ2-5; 11 bases agree with TRBD1. Germline V gene data show CDR1 as LGHNA and CDR2 as YSLEER. V dropped 5 bases and J dropped 11; count of bases not matched to a gene: 13. This CDR3 is 15 amino acids long. CDR3 region: CASSETGTGGIEQYF. The CDR3, as DNA: TGCGCCAGCAGCGAAACCGGGACAGGGGGAATTGAGCAGTACTTC.

V and J are TRBV6-2 or TRBV6-3 and TRBJ2-5, with a tentative D call TRBD2 (5 bases). V lost 3 bases to trimming and J lost 11 bases, with 22 bases between them. This CDR3 spans 15 amino acids. The germline CDR1 and CDR2 sequences are MNHEY and SVGEGT. The CDR3 here is CASSYSLAYYNEQYF. CDR3 DNA sequence: TGTGCCAGCAGTTATTCCCTAGCCTACTACAATGAGCAGTACTTC.

This clonotype was seen just once. The chain combines TRBV6-2 or TRBV6-3 with TRBJ2-1; D is undetermined. With 4 bases removed from V and 0 bases from J, the gap between germline ends came to 13 bases. The CDR3 totals 16 residues. Germline assignment: CDR1 MNHEY and CDR2 SVGEGT. The CDR3 spells CASSSWAGSSYNEQFF. CDR3 DNA sequence: TGTGCCAGCAGTTCCTGGGCTGGCAGCTCCTACAATGAGCAGTTCTTC.

This clonotype came up once. The genes are TRBV6-4 and TRBJ2-1; 13 bases are a match to TRBD2. The V gene end was trimmed by 3 bases and the J gene end by 7 bases; junction bases not matched to a gene: 6. The CDR3 contains 16 residues. Germline V gene lookup returns CDR1 MRHNA and CDR2 SNTAGT. The CDR3 DNA sequence: TGTGCCAGCAGTGAGACTAGCGGGGGGTTTTCGAATGAGCAGTTCTTC. It codes for CASSETSGGFSNEQFF.

There are a few counts of this clonotype. V gene TRBV7-2 combines with J gene TRBJ2-4; D is possibly TRBD1 (6 bases). Germline CDR1 and CDR2: SGHTA and FQGNSA. This CDR3 region has 14 residues. Between the trimmed V and J ends, which lost 5 bases and 4 bases, there was a span of 12 bases. The CDR3 loop is CASSPGTPKNIQYF. The CDR3 DNA sequence: TGTGCCAGCAGCCCCGGGACACCTAAAAACATTCAGTACTTC. The full variable domain, in which reference TRBV7-2 and TRBJ2-4 provide the parts outside the CDR3, is GAGVSQSPSNKVTEKGKDVELRCDPISGHTALYWYRQSLGQGLEFLIYFQGNSAPDKSGLPSDRFSAERTGGSVSTLTIQRTQQEDSAVYLCASSPGTPKNIQYFGAGTRLSVL.

This clonotype was picked up a small number of times. The chain couples TRBV5-1 to TRBJ2-2; 8 bases are shared with TRBD2. This CDR3 contains 17 residues. The germline gives CDR1 SGHRS, CDR2 YFSETQ. Trimming removed 4 bases from V and 0 bases from J; junction bases left unmatched: 8. Here the CDR3 reads CASSTGAGGANTGELFF. CDR3 sequence (DNA): TGCGCCAGCAGCACAGGCGCGGGAGGCGCGAACACCGGGGAGCTGTTTTTT.

This clonotype was picked up a small number of times. This sequence joins TRBV4-1 and TRBJ1-1; D is ambiguous. Germline V lookup: CDR1 MGHRA, CDR2 YSYEKL. This CDR3 spans 14 amino acids. The ends were cut back, 3 bases at V and 3 bases at J, with 11 bases in the middle. The CDR3 nucleotides are TGCGCCAGCAGCCATCCCAACCGGGACACTGAAGCTTTCTTT. Its translation is CASSHPNRDTEAFF.

The gene calls are TRBV28 and TRBJ2-1; D is perhaps TRBD2 (5 bases). Trimming stripped 8 bases from V and 7 bases from J, with 24 bases between. Germline V gene sequence: CDR1 MDHEN, CDR2 SYDVKM. The length of the CDR3 is 16 residues. This chain's CDR3 is CASPPNVRGGLNEQFF. CDR3 in DNA: TGTGCCAGCCCCCCGAATGTTCGAGGAGGATTAAATGAGCAGTTCTTC.

The V and J genes are TRBV7-8 and TRBJ2-1, with D possibly matching TRBD2 (6 bases). This CDR3 spans 16 amino acids. Germline CDR1 reads SGHVS; CDR2 reads FQNEAQ. V was shortened by 5 bases and J by 0 bases, with 14 bases between the two germline ends. The CDR3 region is CASSTLAENSYNEQFF. Written as DNA, the CDR3 is TGTGCCAGCAGCACTTTAGCGGAAAACTCCTACAATGAGCAGTTCTTC.

This clonotype has only a few counts. This sequence joins TRBV12-3 or TRBV12-4 and TRBJ1-2; D not certain. The CDR3 is 12 residues long. Trimming pared 8 bases from V and 8 bases from J, leaving 15 bases between. The CDR3 DNA follows: TGTGCCAGCGGGTCCTACTGGGAAGGCTACACCTTC. Translation gives CASGSYWEGYTF.

This clonotype was seen more than once but under ten times. This rearrangement joins TRBV6-5 to TRBJ2-3, with 12 bases fitting TRBD2. Germline trimming cut 1 base from V and 3 bases from J; bases unmatched to any gene: 2. CDR3 length: 16 residues. The germline V gene has CDR1 MNHEY and CDR2 SVGAGI. The CDR3 DNA sequence: TGTGCCAGCAGTTACTTGACTAGCGGGAGAACAGATACGCAGTATTTT. Its translation: CASSYLTSGRTDTQYF.

Note on this clonotype: One end of the junction is discordant with germline, which a read error may explain. V is TRBV7-2 and J is TRBJ2-7; no clear D. Germline V lookup: CDR1 SGHTA, CDR2 FQGNSA. CDR3 length equals 12 residues. CDR3 residues: CANSSYKSEQYF. The CDR3 DNA is TGTGCCAACAGCTCATACAAGAGCGAGCAGTACTTC. The whole variable domain, filled in from reference TRBV7-2 and TRBJ2-7, reads GAGVSQSPSNKVTEKGKDVELRCDPISGHTALYWYRQSLGQGLEFLIYFQGNSAPDKSGLPSDRFSAERTGGSVSTLTIQRTQQEDSAVYLCANSSYKSEQYFGPGTRLTVT.